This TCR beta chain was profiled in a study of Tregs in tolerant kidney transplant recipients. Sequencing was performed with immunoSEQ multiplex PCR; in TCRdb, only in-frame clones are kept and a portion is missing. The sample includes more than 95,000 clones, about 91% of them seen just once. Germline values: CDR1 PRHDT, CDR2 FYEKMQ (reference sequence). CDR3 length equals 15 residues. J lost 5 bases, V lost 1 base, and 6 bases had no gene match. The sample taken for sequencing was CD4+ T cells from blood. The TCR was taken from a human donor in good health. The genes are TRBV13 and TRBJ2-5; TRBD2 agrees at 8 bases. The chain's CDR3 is CASSLAGGPSETQYF. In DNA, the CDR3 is TGTGCCAGCAGCTTAGCGGGAGGGCCGTCTGAGACCCAGTACTTC.